Listed here are 9 T cell receptor beta chains from one sample, sequenced in a study of blood T cell repertoires in COVID-19. Libraries were prepared by immunoSEQ multiplex PCR; TCRdb keeps only in-frame clonotypes and omits some of them. The sample comprises about 120,000 clones, more than 60% of which are singletons, and about 2.3% rests with the top ten. What was sequenced was peripheral blood. The receptors shown here come from a man aged 70-80 years with acute or convalescent COVID-19.

The V and J genes are TRBV11-2 and TRBJ2-7; D not resolved. The V and J ends lost 1 base and 1 base respectively, with 8 bases between them. CDR1 is SGHAT and CDR2 is FQNNGV in the germline V gene. The CDR3 runs to 14 residues. CDR3 protein: CASSLVGRSYEQYF. In DNA form, the CDR3 reads TGTGCCAGCAGCTTAGTTGGCAGATCCTACGAGCAGTACTTC. The entire variable domain, with the rest obtained from reference TRBV11-2 and TRBJ2-7, is as follows: EAGVAQSPRYKIIEKRQSVAFWCNPISGHATLYWYQQILGQGPKLLIQFQNNGVVDDSQLPKDRFSAERLKGVDSTLKIQPAKLEDSAVYLCASSLVGRSYEQYFGPGTRLTVT.

The sample holds a few counts of this clone. The chain joins TRBV27 to TRBJ2-6; D might be TRBD1 (5 bases). Germline CDR1 reads MNHEY; CDR2 reads SMNVEV (reference sequence). V was clipped by 5 bases and J by 1 base, with 9 bases between them. There are 15 residues in the CDR3. DNA for the CDR3: TGTGCCAGCAGTCCACGGACATCTGGGGCCAACGTCCTGACTTTC. Its protein product is CASSPRTSGANVLTF.

The chain couples TRBV6-6 to TRBJ2-5, with a weak D call TRBD1 (6 bases). Trimming took off 2 bases at V and 1 base at J, with 11 bases between the two ends. This CDR3 is built from 15 residues. In germline, CDR1 is MNHNY, CDR2 SVGAGI (reference sequence). The CDR3: CASSYPTGVQETQYF. The CDR3 DNA reads TGTGCCAGCAGTTACCCGACAGGCGTCCAAGAGACCCAGTACTTC.

This clone appeared once. This chain uses TRBV7-9 with TRBJ1-4; TRBD1 is a possible D gene (5 bases). V lost 6 bases and J lost 15, with 20 bases in between. From germline, CDR1 is SEHNR and CDR2 FQNEAQ (reference sequence). The CDR3 spans 13 residues. The DNA of the CDR3 is TGTGCCAGCAGTCTAGACCAGGGAGGAATGGTGTTTTTT. Encoded protein: CASSLDQGGMVFF. Full variable domain (outside the CDR3, taken from reference TRBV7-9 and TRBJ1-4): DTGVSQNPRHKITKRGQNVTFRCDPISEHNRLYWYRQTLGQGPEFLTYFQNEAQLEKSRLLSDRFSAERPKGSFSTLEIQRTEQGDSAMYLCASSLDQGGMVFFGSGTQLSVL.

The chain employs TRBV13 and TRBJ1-5, with 7 bases identical to TRBD1. Germline V gene lookup returns CDR1 PRHDT and CDR2 FYEKMQ (reference sequence). V lost 4 bases and J lost 2; bases outside the gene matches: 11. The CDR3 runs to 17 residues. The CDR3 reads CASSYRQGRGGNQPQHF. In DNA form, the CDR3 reads TGTGCCAGCAGCTACCGACAGGGACGGGGTGGCAATCAGCCCCAGCATTTT.

This rearrangement joins TRBV9 to TRBJ1-5; D ambiguous. From germline, CDR1 is SGDLS and CDR2 YYNGEE. Trimming shortened V by 1 base and J by 4 bases, and 6 bases separated the two germline ends. The CDR3 is made up of 13 amino acids. CDR3 DNA sequence: TGTGCCAGCAGCGTAAGCGGGAATCAGCCCCAGCATTTT. It specifies CASSVSGNQPQHF.

The chain employs TRBV5-4 and TRBJ2-5; possible D gene TRBD2, 7 bases. Germline lookup yields CDR1 SGHNT and CDR2 YYREEE (reference sequence). V lost 6 bases and J lost 5, with 20 bases in between. CDR3 length equals 15 residues. CDR3 nucleotide sequence: TGTGCCAGCACCCCAGAGGGGGGGCTGGGGGAGACCCAGTACTTC. It codes for CASTPEGGLGETQYF.

This chain joins TRBV5-6 and TRBJ1-5; D may be TRBD1 (5 bases). The CDR3 runs to 15 residues. Germline V gene sequence: CDR1 SGHDT, CDR2 YYEEEE. Trimming left V 3 bases short and J 2 bases short, with 12 bases between. The CDR3 DNA is TGTGCCAGCAGCTCTCAGGGTTACCGCAATCAGCCCCAGCATTTT. Protein: CASSSQGYRNQPQHF.

V and J are TRBV30 and TRBJ1-5; the D gene is possibly TRBD1 (5 bases). V dropped 1 base and J dropped 7 bases, with 11 bases sitting between them. Germline CDR1 GTSNPN, CDR2 SVGIG (reference sequence). The CDR3 sequence is 13 residues long. As DNA, the CDR3 is TGTGCCTGGAGTGGGACATTCGAACAGCCCCAGCATTTT. As protein: CAWSGTFEQPQHF. The full variable domain, with the rest looked up from reference TRBV30 and TRBJ1-5, is SQTIHQWPATLVQPVGSPLSLECTVEGTSNPNLYWYRQAAGRGLQLLFYSVGIGQISSEVPQNLSASRPQDRQFILSSKKLLLSDSGFYLCAWSGTFEQPQHFGDGTRLSIL.